The rows below give T cell receptor beta chains drawn from one sample of a study of radiotherapy plus CTLA-4 blockade in lung cancer. The assay was immunoSEQ multiplex PCR, and TCRdb's table has in-frame clones only and misses some. In the table there are about 98,000 clones, approximately 78% of which are singletons. Sequencing used peripheral blood, obtained from a patient treated with radiotherapy plus ipilimumab. Receptors originate from a human donor with non-small cell lung cancer who had a partial response to radiotherapy plus ipilimumab. CDR3s include the opening cysteine and the closing phenylalanine or tryptophan.

CDR3 protein | J gene | V gene
CASSFRLAGEMLGNEQFF | TRBJ2-1 | TRBV11-2
CAWSTTSGRVTDTQYF | TRBJ2-3 | TRBV30
CASSLGPARETSTDTRYF | TRBJ2-3 | TRBV5-1
CASQPDSVISNQPQHF | TRBJ1-5 | TRBV19
CASSSPGTSGKDEQFF | TRBJ2-1 | TRBV6-5
CASSLDRAGELFF | TRBJ2-2 | TRBV11-2
CSVIPRLAGSSYEQYF | TRBJ2-7 | TRBV29-1
CASSVASGTDTQYF | TRBJ2-3 | TRBV6-1
CASSLDSRGTQYF | TRBJ2-3 | TRBV11-3
CASTPGGETQYF | TRBJ2-5 | TRBV19
CASSLAGYNEQFF | TRBJ2-1 | TRBV11-2
CASRSGQGNYGYTF | TRBJ1-2 | TRBV19
CASSSSDRGNIQYF | TRBJ2-4 | TRBV28
CASSPPPSAGYISYEQYF | TRBJ2-7 | TRBV7-9
CASSQTDRGETEAFF | TRBJ1-1 | TRBV5-1
CASSQDNMDSGSYEQYF | TRBJ2-7 | TRBV4-1
CATRKTSGTIPTDTQYF | TRBJ2-3 | TRBV14
CASSPQHNSPLHF | TRBJ1-6 | TRBV7-8
CASSLREDSTDTQYF | TRBJ2-3 | TRBV7-9
CASSLGQASTEAFF | TRBJ1-1 | TRBV5-1
CASSRGQARGEAFF | TRBJ1-1 | TRBV5-1
CASSPDAGRTEAFF | TRBJ1-1 | TRBV5-1
CATKVRAGITDTQYF | TRBJ2-3 | TRBV11-2
CASSPGGTGVVETQYF | TRBJ2-5 | TRBV5-6
CSARRKETQYF | TRBJ2-5 | TRBV20-1
CASRQHPNTEAFF | TRBJ1-1 | TRBV28
CASSTGARNTIYF | TRBJ1-3 | TRBV18
CASSLAGLAGGPNEQFF | TRBJ2-1 | TRBV5-1
CASSFGGGYGYTF | TRBJ1-2 | TRBV28
CASSIEPLNTEAFF | TRBJ1-1 | TRBV5-1
CASSEPTGGGGIQYF | TRBJ2-4 | TRBV6-1
CASSIRLAGIHNEQFF | TRBJ2-1 | TRBV19